This T cell receptor beta chain derives from a study of cytomegalovirus exposure and HLA in healthy donors. Study outcomes and limitations: Solely CMV serostatus was available to characterize immune exposure. Later, an analysis found that common viral pathogens appeared to be linked with several of the most significant clusters. TCR beta V segments were, for the most part, productive about 90% or about 30% of the time in an earlier analysis.

The PCR was carried out with 60 Vbeta primers and 13 Jbeta primers. Repertoires were generated with immunoSEQ multiplex PCR, while TCRdb's copy carries only in-frame clones and drops some. Of some 110,000 clones listed, approximately 76% are singletons. The CDR3 sequence is 18 residues long. Germline V lookup: CDR1 LNHDA, CDR2 SQIVND (reference sequence). The V and J ends lost 3 bases and 4 bases respectively, with 22 bases between them. Of note for this clone: Its cognate antigen is unknown.

Sequenced sample: PBMCs. The sequence came from a middle-aged man in good health and CMV-seropositive. The rearrangement joins TRBV19 to TRBJ2-1, with D possibly TRBD2 on 5 matching bases. The CDR3 DNA is TGTGCCAGTAGTATTTATGGCTTGCTCGGGGATGAGTACAATGAGCAGTTCTTC. Protein sequence: CASSIYGLLGDEYNEQFF.